Shown below are 18 T cell receptor beta chains from a single sample sequenced in a study of T-cell reconstitution after alpha-beta-depleted transplantation in children. The TCRbeta library incorporated unique molecular identifiers. TCRdb analysed the PCR reads with MiXCR anew, one entry per CDR3 protein. This table has a few hundred thousand distinct CDR3 sequences, over 10% appearing once. The starting material was PBMCs, mostly from graft donor cells, obtained 360 days after TCRalphabeta/CD19-depleted stem cell transplant. The receptors here all came from a male patient between 5 and 17 years old who had a stem cell transplant for acute myeloid leukemia, so the T cells may come from the graft donor.

Concerning this clonotype itself: The junction departs from the called germline gene at one end, perhaps through a read error. This rearrangement joins TRBV20-1 to TRBJ2-7; TRBD1 is a possible D gene (6 bases). In germline, CDR1 is DFQATT, CDR2 SNEGSKA (reference sequence). The CDR3 runs 14 residues. The CDR3: CSARGEQGPYEQYF. The CDR3 coding sequence is TGCAGTGCGAGAGGCGAACAGGGCCCCTACGAGCAGTACTTC.

The DNA for the CDR3 is TGTGCCAGCAGAGGCAACAGGGAGAGGGCTCGCTACGAGCAGTACTTC. This gives the protein CASRGNRERARYEQYF. The chain employs TRBV6-2 or TRBV6-3 and TRBJ2-7, with D possibly being TRBD1 (6 bases). With 6 bases removed from V and 3 bases from J, the gap between germline ends came to 21 bases. Germline V gives CDR1 MNHEY, CDR2 SVGEGT. CDR3 size: 16 residues.

The chain joins TRBV2 to TRBJ2-1; TRBD2 might be the D (5 bases). The CDR3 extends over 14 amino acids. The V gene's germline CDR1 is SNHLY and CDR2 FYNNEI. CDR3 nucleotide sequence: TGTGGCCAGCACGGACCGGGGTTGGGCGATGAGCAGTTCTTC. Its translation: CGQHGPGLGDEQFF.

V usage is TRBV5-5 and J usage is TRBJ2-1; tentatively, D is TRBD1 or TRBD2 (5 bases each). The ends were cut back, 0 bases at V and 7 bases at J, with 14 bases in the middle. Germline V CDR1 and CDR2: SGHKS, YYEKEE (reference sequence). The CDR3 totals 15 residues. DNA of the CDR3: TGTGCCAGCAGCTTGGGGGGGTCCTATGGAAATGAGCAGTTCTTC. It yields the protein CASSLGGSYGNEQFF.

V usage is TRBV6-2 or TRBV6-3 and J usage is TRBJ2-5; 7 bases line up with TRBD2. CDR1 is MNHEY, CDR2 SVGEGT, per germline. The junction had 17 bases not matched to a gene; V was cut back by 6 bases and J by 4 bases. This CDR3 is built from 17 residues. The CDR3 loop is CASSDRGGRAVRETQYF. Here the CDR3 DNA reads TGTGCCAGCAGCGATAGGGGTGGGAGGGCAGTAAGAGAGACCCAGTACTTC.

In this sample, this clonotype turned up many times. This chain joins TRBV5-5 and TRBJ2-7, with D perhaps TRBD1 (5 bases). Per the germline V gene, CDR1 is SGHKS and CDR2 is YYEKEE (reference sequence). The germline V and J ends were trimmed by 4 bases and 8 bases, with 13 bases remaining between them. The CDR3 has 12 residues. The CDR3 sequence: CASSLTEIKQYF. The CDR3 coding sequence is TGTGCCAGCAGCCTGACAGAAATCAAGCAGTACTTC.

There are many counts of this clonotype. V usage is TRBV24-1 and J usage is TRBJ2-1; 12 positions match TRBD2. The CDR3 is made up of 14 amino acids. J gave up 4 bases and V 9 bases, and 3 bases lay outside the gene matches. Looked up from germline, CDR1 is KGHDR and CDR2 is SFDVKD. In nucleotides, the CDR3 is TGTGCCACCCGCGGACTAGCGGGATACAATGAGCAGTTCTTC. Amino acids: CATRGLAGYNEQFF.

The rearrangement joins TRBV5-1 to TRBJ2-5; perhaps TRBD2 as D (6 bases). Germline values: CDR1 SGHRS, CDR2 YFSETQ. This CDR3 is 15 amino acids long. V lost 3 bases and J 2 bases, leaving 14 bases between the germline ends. CDR3 in amino acids: CASSSGTFPQETQYF. CDR3 DNA: TGCGCCAGCAGCTCCGGGACTTTCCCTCAAGAGACCCAGTACTTC.

This clonotype has a count of ten or more. V and J are TRBV20-1 and TRBJ2-5; D might be TRBD2 (5 bases). Germline CDR1 reads DFQATT; CDR2 reads SNEGSKA (reference sequence). The CDR3 is 11 residues long. V was trimmed by 6 bases and J by 2 bases, leaving 7 bases between them. CDR3 in DNA: TGCAGTGCAGAGGGACAAGAGACCCAGTACTTC. Protein sequence: CSAEGQETQYF.

This chain uses TRBV11-1 with TRBJ2-7; 12 positions agree with TRBD2. V lost 4 bases, J lost 5 bases, and 12 bases stayed unmatched. The CDR3 covers 17 residues. Germline CDR1 reads SGHAT; CDR2 reads FQDESV (reference sequence). CDR3 amino acids: CASSYNGRLAGVNEQYF. The CDR3 DNA sequence: TGTGCCAGCAGCTACAACGGACGACTAGCGGGAGTCAACGAGCAGTACTTC.

The V call is TRBV28, the J call TRBJ2-7; TRBD1 matches 9 bases. CDR3 length equals 15 residues. The germline gives CDR1 MDHEN, CDR2 SYDVKM. J gave up 5 bases and V 4 bases, and 9 bases lay outside the gene matches. The CDR3 coding sequence is TGTGCCAGCAGTTCACCGGGACAGGGTGACCACGAGCAGTACTTC. Its protein is CASSSPGQGDHEQYF. The complete variable domain, with remaining parts taken from reference TRBV28 and TRBJ2-7, reads DVKVTQSSRYLVKRTGEKVFLECVQDMDHENMFWYRQDPGLGLRLIYFSYDVKMKEKGDIPEGYSVSREKKERFSLILESASTNQTSMYLCASSSPGQGDHEQYFGPGTRLTVT.

This clonotype has a count of ten or more. J is TRBJ2-3 and V is TRBV4-3; 11 nucleotides align to TRBD2. Germline V gene lookup returns CDR1 LGHNA and CDR2 YSLEER. J was trimmed by 4 bases and V by 0 bases; bases with no gene match: 6. There are 17 residues in the CDR3. This CDR3 reads CASSQEGTSGSSDTQYF. The CDR3 DNA follows: TGCGCCAGCAGCCAAGAGGGTACTAGCGGGAGTTCAGATACGCAGTATTTT.

This clonotype turned up a few times. The V call is TRBV28, the J call TRBJ2-7; D possibly corresponds to TRBD1 (5 bases). V gave up 9 bases and J gave up 5 bases, with 17 bases separating them. The CDR3 consists of 13 residues. CDR1 MDHEN and CDR2 SYDVKM come from the germline V gene. CDR3 sequence: CASHVRASDEQYF. The CDR3 bases are TGTGCCAGTCATGTCAGGGCCAGTGACGAGCAGTACTTC.

The chain joins TRBV7-8 to TRBJ2-2; D is possibly TRBD2 (5 bases). Germline V gene lookup returns CDR1 SGHVS and CDR2 FQNEAQ. This CDR3 is built from 14 residues. The ends were cut back, 3 bases at V and 5 bases at J, with 10 bases in the middle. CDR3 DNA sequence: TGTGCCAGCAGCTTGATTGGGGAGACCGGGGAGCTGTTTTTT. Its protein product is CASSLIGETGELFF.

This clonotype was seen only a few times. The V gene is TRBV6-2 or TRBV6-3, the J gene TRBJ1-1; D ambiguous. The V and J ends lost 9 bases and 4 bases respectively, with 9 bases between them. The CDR3 totals 11 residues. Per germline, CDR1 MNHEY and CDR2 SVGEGT. The CDR3 DNA sequence: TGTGCCAGTCGACAAGGCACTGAAGCTTTCTTT. Translation gives CASRQGTEAFF.

This clonotype was seen at least ten times. This chain uses TRBV5-1 with TRBJ2-3; 8 bases map to TRBD2. This CDR3 has 15 amino acids. In germline, CDR1 is SGHRS, CDR2 YFSETQ. V shed 5 bases, J shed 1 base, and the junction held 6 bases outside the gene matches. The CDR3 DNA is TGCGCCAGCAGGCCTCTAGCGGGCGGCACAGATACGCAGTATTTT. Residues: CASRPLAGGTDTQYF.

The J gene is TRBJ1-3, the V gene TRBV29-1; 7 bases are shared with TRBD1. This CDR3 has 11 residues. Unmatched junction bases numbered 6, after V lost 7 bases and J lost 9 bases. Germline V lookup: CDR1 SQVTM, CDR2 ANQGSEA. The CDR3 region is CSGRQGSTIYF. CDR3 DNA: TGCAGCGGGAGACAGGGATCCACCATATATTTT.

The V gene is TRBV20-1, the J gene TRBJ1-5; possibly TRBD1 for D (6 bases). The V end was cut by 3 bases, the J end by 3 bases, with 21 bases between. Germline-derived CDR1 and CDR2 are DFQATT and SNEGSKA (reference sequence). The CDR3 has 17 residues. CDR3 nucleotide sequence: TGCAGTGCTAGTCCCTACTACAAGGACAGACACAATCAGCCCCAGCATTTT. Translation: CSASPYYKDRHNQPQHF.